These 15 T cell receptor beta chains were sequenced from one sample in a study of control samples from healthy donors and cancer patients (dated by TCRdb to 2018 to 2020). Receptor amplification or capture employed the immunoSEQ multiplex PCR assay. In its TCRdb copy, this immuneACCESS table keeps in-frame sequences only and misses some clones. Where compared with another copy, unresolved V genes explain less than half of these, and the others have no known cause. The sample records about 160,000 clones, 92% of which are singletons. The top ten clones comprise approximately 0.7% of the sample. Sequenced sample: blood. These TCRs come from a woman in her twenties or thirties in good health.

This chain joins TRBV3-1 (or the pseudogene TRBV3-2) and TRBJ2-2; possible D gene TRBD2, 6 bases. The V end was cut by 4 bases, the J end by 4 bases, with 16 bases between. The CDR3 consists of 16 residues. CDR1 is LGHDT and CDR2 is YNNKEL in the germline V gene (reference sequence). The CDR3 nucleotides read TGTGCCAGCAGCCCAATCGGAGGGCCGGCCACCGGGGAGCTGTTTTTT. Its protein product is CASSPIGGPATGELFF.

The chain is built from TRBV28 and TRBJ2-1; 7 bases line up with TRBD2. The CDR3 totals 14 residues. The germline V gene encodes CDR1 MDHEN and CDR2 SYDVKM. V shed 3 bases and J 3 bases; nucleotides not matched to a gene: 2. CDR3 residues: CASSFGGSYNEQFF. The CDR3 coding sequence is TGTGCCAGCAGTTTCGGCGGGAGCTACAATGAGCAGTTCTTC.

This chain links TRBV2 with TRBJ2-5, with TRBD2 matching over 14 bases. V lost 2 bases and J lost 2; bases outside the gene matches: 4. There are 17 residues in the CDR3. Germline V lookup: CDR1 SNHLY, CDR2 FYNNEI. The CDR3 region has the DNA TGTGCCAGCAGTGAAATGGGACTAGCGGGAGAGCAAGAGACCCAGTACTTC. Translated: CASSEMGLAGEQETQYF.

The chain has TRBV4-1 and TRBJ1-1; perhaps TRBD1 as D (6 bases). Per germline, CDR1 MGHRA and CDR2 YSYEKL. Trimming removed 5 bases from V and 5 bases from J, with 21 bases in between. There are 16 residues in the CDR3. CDR3 coding DNA: TGCGCCAGCAGCAACCTCGGGGGCCAGGGAGAAACTGAAGCTTTCTTT. Its translation: CASSNLGGQGETEAFF.

The table lists this clone with a count of one. This sequence joins TRBV27 and TRBJ2-5, with 9 positions matching TRBD1. CDR1 is MNHEY and CDR2 is SMNVEV in the germline V gene (reference sequence). The junction had 9 bases not matched to a gene; V was cut back by 5 bases and J by 5 bases. The CDR3 sequence is 15 residues long. The CDR3 nucleotides read TGTGCCAGCAGTGCCGGGACAGGGAATTCGGAGACCCAGTACTTC. Amino acid sequence: CASSAGTGNSETQYF.

The rearrangement joins TRBV5-1 to TRBJ2-3, with D uncertain. Deletions cut 4 bases from V and 4 bases from J, with 10 bases between. CDR3 size: 13 residues. Germline-derived CDR1 and CDR2 are SGHRS and YFSETQ. In nucleotides, the CDR3 is TGCGCCAGCAGCATCCGACCATCAGATACGCAGTATTTT. It is translated as CASSIRPSDTQYF.

This chain connects TRBV27 to TRBJ2-1; 10 bases map to TRBD2. The V segment lost 7 bases and the J segment 6 bases; nucleotides outside the gene matches: 6. CDR1 is MNHEY and CDR2 is SMNVEV in the germline V gene (reference sequence). This CDR3 has 14 residues. The CDR3 DNA sequence: TGTGCCAGCACCCTAGCGGGAGAGGGCAATGAGCAGTTCTTC. Amino acid sequence: CASTLAGEGNEQFF.

The chain couples TRBV29-1 to TRBJ1-1; TRBD1 is a possible D gene (6 bases). Looked up from germline, CDR1 is SQVTM and CDR2 is ANQGSEA. The CDR3 contains 15 residues. The ends were cut back, 1 base at V and 1 base at J, with 13 bases in the middle. The CDR3 DNA follows: TGCAGCGTTGAAGGGATCGGGGGGGCGAACACTGAAGCTTTCTTT. It is translated as CSVEGIGGANTEAFF.

This chain connects TRBV3-1 (or the pseudogene TRBV3-2) to TRBJ2-5, with a possible D match to TRBD2 (5 bases). V lost 4 bases to trimming and J lost 9 bases, with 6 bases between them. The germline gives CDR1 LGHDT, CDR2 YNNKEL (reference sequence). The CDR3 has 10 amino acids. CDR3 in DNA: TGTGCCAGCAGCCCGGAGGCCCAGTACTTC. This gives the protein CASSPEAQYF.

This clone was recorded once. The chain combines TRBV7-9 with TRBJ2-7; TRBD1 agrees at 8 bases. CDR3 length: 14 residues. With 4 bases clipped from V and 4 bases from J, the junction kept 6 bases outside the gene matches. Germline V CDR1 and CDR2: SEHNR, FQNEAQ (reference sequence). The DNA of the CDR3 is TGTGCCAGCAGCTCCCTGGACAGGGTATACGAGCAGTACTTC. Translated, it gives CASSSLDRVYEQYF. The full variable domain, in which reference TRBV7-9 and TRBJ2-7 provide the parts outside the CDR3, is DTGVSQNPRHKITKRGQNVTFRCDPISEHNRLYWYRQTLGQGPEFLTYFQNEAQLEKSRLLSDRFSAERPKGSFSTLEIQRTEQGDSAMYLCASSSLDRVYEQYFGPGTRLTVT.

The chain combines TRBV28 with TRBJ2-5; 9 nucleotides align to TRBD2. CDR1 and CDR2 (germline): MDHEN, SYDVKM. V gave up 3 bases and J gave up 5 bases; unmatched junction bases: 13. The CDR3 consists of 17 residues. The DNA of the CDR3 is TGTGCCAGCAGTTTTATTGGGGGTGCGGGAGGGAGGGAGACCCAGTACTTC. It codes for CASSFIGGAGGRETQYF.

The V call is TRBV6-5, the J call TRBJ1-3, with D perhaps matching TRBD1 (5 bases). V gave up 6 bases and J gave up 8 bases, with 14 bases separating them. Per the germline V gene, CDR1 is MNHEY and CDR2 is SVGAGI. The CDR3 length is 13 residues. CDR3 protein: CASSERDFYTIYF. The CDR3 DNA sequence: TGTGCCAGCAGCGAGAGGGACTTTTACACCATATATTTT.

The chain is built from TRBV6-6 and TRBJ2-1, with D possibly being TRBD2 (6 bases). The V end was cut by 6 bases, the J end by 0 bases, with 12 bases between. There are 15 residues in the CDR3. In germline, CDR1 is MNHNY, CDR2 SVGAGI (reference sequence). The CDR3 reads CASRQDYSSYNEQFF. Here the CDR3 DNA reads TGTGCCAGCAGACAGGACTATTCCTCCTACAATGAGCAGTTCTTC.

The CDR3 DNA is TGTGCCAGCAGCTTGGACGGCCCCGGGACTAGGGAGTTCTTC. It translates to CASSLDGPGTREFF. The chain has TRBV5-4 and TRBJ2-1; TRBD2 aligns across 8 bases. Per germline, CDR1 SGHNT and CDR2 YYREEE (reference sequence). There are 14 residues in the CDR3. With 0 bases clipped from V and 14 bases from J, the junction kept 10 bases outside the gene matches.

The J gene is TRBJ2-2, the V gene TRBV7-9; D possibly corresponds to TRBD1 (6 bases). V lost 1 base to trimming and J lost 1 base, with 10 bases between them. The CDR3 is 16 residues long. Germline V gives CDR1 SEHNR, CDR2 FQNEAQ (reference sequence). DNA for the CDR3: TGTGCCAGCAGCTTAGTTATGGACAGGAACACCGGGGAGCTGTTTTTT. This codes for CASSLVMDRNTGELFF.